This T cell receptor (beta chain) was found in a study of regulatory T cells in long-lasting Graves disease. HTBI primers from iRepertoire and Arm-PCR of CDR3 regions yielded the TCR beta libraries. TCRdb reprocessed the multiplex PCR reads via MiXCR and lists one record per CDR3 protein. The sample lists 400,000 to 550,000 distinct CDR3 sequences; over 15% were seen once. Time point given: newly diagnosed GD, antithyroid drugs for less than 3 months. TCR sequences were obtained from RNA taken from PBMCs. Clinicians diagnosed Graves' disease using American Thyroid Association guidelines. Tubes containing EDTA received about 9.7 milliliters of drawn peripheral blood. Trimming removed 2 bases from V and 5 bases from J, with 16 bases in between. The CDR3 is 15 residues long. Germline V gene data show CDR1 as LGHNA and CDR2 as YSLEER. These data were likewise used in another study, on T cells in Graves' hyperthyroidism and ophthalmopathy.

The source is a woman in her late teens or twenties with Graves disease. The material was peripheral blood mononuclear cells (PBMCs), obtained at new diagnosis, from a patient treated with antithyroid drugs. The J gene is TRBJ2-7, the V gene TRBV4-3; D tentatively fits TRBD1 or TRBD2 (6 bases each). The CDR3 is CASSQYRRGVDEQYF. CDR3 nucleotides: TGCGCCAGCAGCCAATATAGGAGGGGGGTAGACGAGCAGTACTTC.